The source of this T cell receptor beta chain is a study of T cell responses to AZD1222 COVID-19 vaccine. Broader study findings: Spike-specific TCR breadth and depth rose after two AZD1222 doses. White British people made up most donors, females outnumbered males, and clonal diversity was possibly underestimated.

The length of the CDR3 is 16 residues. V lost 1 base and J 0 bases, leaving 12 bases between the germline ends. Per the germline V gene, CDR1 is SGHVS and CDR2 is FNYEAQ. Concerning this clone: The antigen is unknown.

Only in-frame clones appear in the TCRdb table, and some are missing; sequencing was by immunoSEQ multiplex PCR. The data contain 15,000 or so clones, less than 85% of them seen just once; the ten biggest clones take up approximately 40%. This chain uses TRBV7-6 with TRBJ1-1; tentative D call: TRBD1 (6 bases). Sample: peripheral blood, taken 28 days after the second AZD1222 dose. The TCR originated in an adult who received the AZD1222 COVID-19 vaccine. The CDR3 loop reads CASSLVQGNMNTEAFF. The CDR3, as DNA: TGTGCCAGCAGCTTAGTCCAGGGGAATATGAACACTGAAGCTTTCTTT.